The source of this T cell receptor (beta chain) is a study of OX40 agonist ivuxolimab in advanced cancers. Study details: Intravenous ivuxolimab at 0.01 to 10 mg/kg was given to patients every 2 weeks.

Details on this clone: The antigen is unknown.

Study-wide results and caveats: Normalized T-cell clonal expansion was also low in some nonresponders.

Generated by immunoSEQ multiplex PCR, the TCRdb table keeps only in-frame clones and is missing some. The table has 70,000 to 100,000 clones, 80% to 90% seen once. No patient had autoimmune disease or received systemic immunosuppression. V lost 0 bases to trimming and J lost 4 bases, with 7 bases between them. The CDR3 is 13 residues long. Germline V gene sequence: CDR1 SGHTA, CDR2 FQGTGA. The chain carries TRBV7-3 and TRBJ2-7; D is unresolved. This receptor was taken from an adult with an advanced solid tumor such as melanoma, head and neck, liver or kidney cancer. The sample in question was CD4+ or CD8+ T cells sorted from blood, obtained in a trial of the OX40 agonist ivuxolimab. The CDR3, as DNA: TGTGCCAGCAGCTTAACGGAGAATTACGAGCAGTACGTC. It yields the protein CASSLTENYEQYV.